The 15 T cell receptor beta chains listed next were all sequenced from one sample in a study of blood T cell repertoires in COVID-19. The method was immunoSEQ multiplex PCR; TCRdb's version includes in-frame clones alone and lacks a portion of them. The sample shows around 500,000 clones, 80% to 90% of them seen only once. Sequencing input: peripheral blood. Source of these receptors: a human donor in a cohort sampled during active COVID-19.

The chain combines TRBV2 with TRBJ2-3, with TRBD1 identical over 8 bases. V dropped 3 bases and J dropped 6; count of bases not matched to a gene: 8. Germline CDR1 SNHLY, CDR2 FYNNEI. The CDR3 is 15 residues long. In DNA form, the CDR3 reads TGTGCCAGCAGTGAGGCTAGGACAGGGAGGGATACGCAGTATTTT. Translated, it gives CASSEARTGRDTQYF.

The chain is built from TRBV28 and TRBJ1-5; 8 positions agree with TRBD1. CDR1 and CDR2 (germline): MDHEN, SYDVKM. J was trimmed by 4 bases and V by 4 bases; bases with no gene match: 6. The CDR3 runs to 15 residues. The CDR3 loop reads CASSSQGVPNQPQHF. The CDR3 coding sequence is TGTGCCAGCAGTTCACAGGGGGTGCCTAATCAGCCCCAGCATTTT.

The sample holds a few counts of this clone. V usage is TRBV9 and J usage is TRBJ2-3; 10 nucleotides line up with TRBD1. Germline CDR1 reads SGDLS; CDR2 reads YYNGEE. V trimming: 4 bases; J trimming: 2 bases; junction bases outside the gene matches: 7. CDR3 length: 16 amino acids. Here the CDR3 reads CASSFRQGANTDTQYF. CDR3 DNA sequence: TGTGCCAGCAGCTTCCGACAGGGGGCAAACACAGATACGCAGTATTTT.

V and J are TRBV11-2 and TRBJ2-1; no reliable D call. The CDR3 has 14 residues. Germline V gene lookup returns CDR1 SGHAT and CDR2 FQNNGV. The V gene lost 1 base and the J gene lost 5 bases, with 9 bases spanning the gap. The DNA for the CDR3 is TGTGCCAGCAGCTTAGCAGTCCAAAACAATGAGCAGTTCTTC. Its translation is CASSLAVQNNEQFF.

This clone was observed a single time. This CDR3 is CASSRLDEQFF. The CDR3 coding sequence is TGTGCCAGCAGCCGACTGGATGAGCAGTTCTTC. V is TRBV5-4 and J is TRBJ2-1; D is unclear. The CDR3 is 11 amino acids. From germline, CDR1 is SGHNT and CDR2 YYREEE (reference sequence). Trimming cost V 4 bases and J 8 bases, with 7 bases left between them.

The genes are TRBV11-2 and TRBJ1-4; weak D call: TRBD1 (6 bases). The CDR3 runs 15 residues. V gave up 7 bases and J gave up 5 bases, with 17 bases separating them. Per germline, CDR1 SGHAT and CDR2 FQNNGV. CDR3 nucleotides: TGTGCCAGCAACAGAGGGGGTGCGGAGAATGAAAAACTGTTTTTT. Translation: CASNRGGAENEKLFF.

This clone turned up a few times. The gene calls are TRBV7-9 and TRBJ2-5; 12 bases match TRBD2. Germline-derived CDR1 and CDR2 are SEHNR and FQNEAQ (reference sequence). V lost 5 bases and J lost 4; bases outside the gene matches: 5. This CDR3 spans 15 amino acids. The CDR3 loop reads CASSPGLAGLETQYF. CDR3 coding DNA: TGTGCCAGCAGCCCCGGACTAGCGGGATTAGAGACCCAGTACTTC.

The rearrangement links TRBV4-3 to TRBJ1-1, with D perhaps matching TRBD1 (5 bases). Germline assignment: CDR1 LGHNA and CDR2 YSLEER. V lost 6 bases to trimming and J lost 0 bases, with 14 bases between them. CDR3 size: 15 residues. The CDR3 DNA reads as TGCGCCAGCAGGGGCGGCGGGGCCATGAACACTGAAGCTTTCTTT. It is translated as CASRGGGAMNTEAFF.

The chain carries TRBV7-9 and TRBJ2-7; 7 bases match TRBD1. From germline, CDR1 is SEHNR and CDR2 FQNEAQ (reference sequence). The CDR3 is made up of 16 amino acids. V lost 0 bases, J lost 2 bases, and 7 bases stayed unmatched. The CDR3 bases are TGTGCCAGCAGCTTAGCCGGGACAGTGCCGACCTACGAGCAGTACTTC. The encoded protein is CASSLAGTVPTYEQYF.

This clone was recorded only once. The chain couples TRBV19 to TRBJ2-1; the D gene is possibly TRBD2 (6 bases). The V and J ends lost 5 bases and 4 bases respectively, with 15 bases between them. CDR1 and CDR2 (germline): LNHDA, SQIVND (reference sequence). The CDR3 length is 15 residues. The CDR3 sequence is CASSLGLPFYNEQFF. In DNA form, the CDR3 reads TGTGCCAGTAGTTTGGGACTCCCGTTTTACAATGAGCAGTTCTTC.

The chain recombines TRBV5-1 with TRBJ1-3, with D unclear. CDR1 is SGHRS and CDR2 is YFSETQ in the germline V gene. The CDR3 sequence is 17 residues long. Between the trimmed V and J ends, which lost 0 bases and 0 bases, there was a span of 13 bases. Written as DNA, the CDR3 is TGCGCCAGCAGCTTGGACCTCGGGGAACGCTCTGGAAACACCATATATTTT. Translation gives CASSLDLGERSGNTIYF.

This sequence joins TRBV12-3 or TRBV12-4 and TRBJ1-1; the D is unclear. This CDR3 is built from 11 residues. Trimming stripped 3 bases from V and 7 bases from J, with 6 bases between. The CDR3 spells CASSLRYEAFF. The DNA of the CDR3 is TGTGCCAGCAGTTTGAGGTATGAAGCTTTCTTT.

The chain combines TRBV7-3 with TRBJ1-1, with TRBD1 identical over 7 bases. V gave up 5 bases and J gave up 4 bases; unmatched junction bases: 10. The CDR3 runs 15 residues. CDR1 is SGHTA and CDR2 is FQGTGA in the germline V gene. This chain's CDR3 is CASSTRQGLGTEAFF. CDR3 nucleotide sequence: TGTGCCAGCAGCACCCGACAGGGTTTGGGCACTGAAGCTTTCTTT. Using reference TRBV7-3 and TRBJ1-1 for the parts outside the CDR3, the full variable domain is GAGVSQTPSNKVTEKGKYVELRCDPISGHTALYWYRQSLGQGPEFLIYFQGTGAADDSGLPNDRFFAVRPEGSVSTLKIQRTERGDSAVYLCASSTRQGLGTEAFFGQGTRLTVV.

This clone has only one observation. Here the CDR3 reads CAISPSLAGGLGEQFF. CDR3 coding DNA: TGTGCCATCAGTCCTTCACTAGCGGGAGGATTGGGTGAGCAGTTCTTC. The rearrangement joins TRBV10-3 to TRBJ2-1; 12 bases line up with TRBD2. Germline CDR1 is ENHRY and CDR2 is SYGVKD. The ends lost 5 bases at V and 9 bases at J; junction bases unmatched: 11. This CDR3 is built from 16 residues.

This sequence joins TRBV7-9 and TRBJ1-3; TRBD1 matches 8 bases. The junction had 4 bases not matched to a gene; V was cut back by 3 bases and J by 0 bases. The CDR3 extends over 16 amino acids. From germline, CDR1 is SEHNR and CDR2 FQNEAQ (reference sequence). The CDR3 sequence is CASSFAGGRSGNTIYF. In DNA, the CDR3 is TGTGCCAGCAGCTTCGCAGGGGGCCGCTCTGGAAACACCATATATTTT.